A selection of T cell receptor beta chains follows, all from one sample in a study of blood T cell repertoires in COVID-19. Clones were read by immunoSEQ multiplex PCR, and TCRdb kept only the in-frame ones, dropping some. This table holds approximately 440,000 clones, roughly nine tenths found once. Sequences were obtained from PBMCs or T cells enriched from blood (not recorded which). These receptors all come from a woman aged 18-30 years who had recovered from COVID-19. Each CDR3 is given with its conserved first and last residue. Fields, in order: clone size, D gene, V gene, J gene, CDR3 protein, CDR3 DNA. A D gene is named only where the DNA matches it firmly. Part of the rows lack a size; the others show once, few, many or a class for expanded clones.

-,-,TRBV7-8,TRBJ1-1,CASSLSTGLRTEAFF,TGTGCCAGCAGCCTCAGTACAGGGCTGAGAACTGAAGCTTTCTTT
-,TRBD1,TRBV19,TRBJ1-2,CATSTGNPTAFNYGYTF,TGTGCCACCTCGACAGGGAACCCTACTGCTTTCAACTATGGCTACACCTTC
once,-,TRBV6-1,TRBJ2-1,CASSDQGYEQFF,TGTGCCAGCAGCGATCAGGGGTATGAGCAGTTCTTC
once,TRBD1,TRBV2,TRBJ1-1,CASSWTGPRTEAFF,TGTGCCAGCAGTTGGACAGGCCCAAGAACTGAAGCTTTCTTT
once,-,TRBV27,TRBJ2-5,CAAGPREAQYF,TGTGCCGCGGGGCCAAGAGAGGCCCAGTACTTC
-,TRBD1,TRBV7-9,TRBJ2-2,CASSLGVLRQGLNTGELFF,TGTGCCAGCAGCTTAGGAGTGTTAAGACAGGGGCTAAACACCGGGGAGCTGTTTTTT
once,-,TRBV5-4,TRBJ2-5,CASSFSPVEKETQYF,TGTGCCAGCAGCTTTAGCCCGGTAGAGAAAGAGACCCAGTACTTC
-,-,TRBV29-1,TRBJ1-2,CSVAGFRYGYTF,TGCAGCGTCGCAGGGTTTCGCTATGGCTACACCTTC
once,-,TRBV12-5,TRBJ2-1,CASDGGGVRPNEQFF,TGTGCTAGTGACGGAGGGGGGGTTCGGCCCAATGAGCAGTTCTTC
-,-,TRBV30,TRBJ2-2,CAWSVRAGGSGELFF,TGTGCCTGGAGTGTACGGGCCGGTGGGAGCGGGGAGCTGTTTTTT
-,-,TRBV9,TRBJ2-5,CASSVGSGVQETQYF,TGTGCCAGCAGCGTAGGATCCGGGGTTCAAGAGACCCAGTACTTC
-,TRBD1,TRBV5-6,TRBJ2-7,CASSLVGGGQGAFEQYF,TGTGCCAGCAGCTTGGTTGGAGGGGGACAGGGGGCTTTCGAGCAGTACTTC
-,TRBD1,TRBV25-1,TRBJ1-2,CASSDRTGGLDGYTF,TGTGCCAGCAGTGACCGGACAGGGGGCTTGGATGGCTACACCTTC
-,-,TRBV9,TRBJ2-7,CASSPTGTSYEQYF,TGTGCCAGCAGCCCCACCGGGACATCCTACGAGCAGTACTTC
few,-,TRBV27,TRBJ1-6,CASTEGRNSPLHF,TGTGCCAGCACGGAGGGGCGGAATTCACCCCTCCACTTT
-,-,TRBV7-2,TRBJ2-3,CASSPTPSTDTQYF,TGTGCCAGCAGCCCGACTCCCAGCACAGATACGCAGTATTTT
-,-,TRBV28,TRBJ1-1,CASSSQGRYTEAFF,TGTGCCAGCAGCTCCCAAGGGAGGTACACTGAAGCTTTCTTT
-,-,TRBV2,TRBJ1-2,CASSEIGQPNYGYTF,TGTGCCAGCAGTGAAATCGGACAGCCCAACTATGGCTACACCTTC
-,-,TRBV7-6,TRBJ2-7,CASSSRAGYYEQYF,TGTGCCAGCAGCTCCAGGGCAGGCTATTACGAGCAGTACTTC
-,TRBD1,TRBV18,TRBJ1-3,CASSPTFDRGSGNTIYF,TGTGCCAGCTCACCAACCTTCGACAGGGGCTCTGGAAACACCATATATTTT
-,-,TRBV28,TRBJ1-5,CASSLRQPQHF,TGTGCCAGCAGTTTGCGACAGCCCCAGCATTTT
-,TRBD2,TRBV7-8,TRBJ2-3,CASSRLAGGAQYF,TGTGCCAGCAGCCGATTAGCGGGGGGAGCGCAGTATTTT
-,-,TRBV7-9,TRBJ1-4,CASSTTERFNEKLFF,TGTGCCAGCAGTACCACGGAGAGATTTAATGAAAAACTGTTTTTT